This T cell receptor (beta chain) was identified in a study of blood T cells in healthy people across ages. Study-level background: Researchers report that template switching captured about one barcoded beta molecule per two T cells.

Study-level points and caveats: Strong correlation linked observed beta diversity and percent naive T cells. In the absence of known donor CMV status, changes in expanded clonotypes were possibly confounded.

Trimming stripped 2 bases from V and 5 bases from J, with 18 bases between. From germline, CDR1 is DFQATT and CDR2 SNEGSKA (reference sequence). The CDR3 has 16 residues. Comment on this clonotype: Its antigen is still unknown.

Combining a sample-barcoded 5' primer with a J-beta primer mix, a second PCR ran for roughly 6 to 12 cycles. TCRdb passed the 5' RACE reads through MiXCR, listing each CDR3 protein once. The table lists about 720,000 distinct CDR3 sequences, 22% of them singletons. The gene calls are TRBV20-1 and TRBJ2-2, with D perhaps TRBD2 (5 bases). The TCR sequence derives from a man aged 65 to 79 in good health. The sample taken for sequencing was blood. This CDR3 reads CSARSPAEAFTGELFF. In nucleotides, the CDR3 is TGCAGTGCTAGATCACCAGCGGAAGCCTTTACCGGGGAGCTGTTTTTT.